This T cell receptor (beta chain) appears in the sequencing data of a study of blood T cell repertoires in COVID-19. The overall study: The origin of the acute and convalescent COVID-19 samples was the United States, Italy and Spain. T cells, B-cell-depleted T cells, or PBMCs supplied cDNA or gDNA.

Germline V CDR1 and CDR2: SGHTA, FQGTGA. The CDR3 has 13 amino acids. V was cut by 1 base and J by 6 bases, with 8 bases left in between. Authors' data handling: Counts of nucleated cells, estimated from reference gene primer amplification, were obtained. Measured with immunoSEQ multiplex PCR; TCRdb has only the in-frame clones, and not every one. V and J calls and clone size are those listed in that table; D and trimming were worked out from the DNA. This table has about 420,000 clones, 70% to 90% appearing once. Enrollment of patients from Seattle took place during active infection, with longitudinal follow-up.

Sequenced: peripheral blood. The TCR originated in a man younger than 35 with COVID-19, enrolled during active disease. V is TRBV7-3 and J is TRBJ2-3; a weak D match, TRBD2 (6 bases). CDR3 region: CASSLMSGDTQYF. DNA of the CDR3: TGTGCCAGCAGCTTAATGAGCGGGGATACGCAGTATTTT.